This T cell receptor beta chain was sequenced for a study of regulatory T cells in long-lasting Graves disease. This clonotype was counted ten times or more. Its target is unknown. Through Arm-PCR of CDR3 regions and iRepertoire HTBI primers, TCR beta libraries were built. Methods used by the authors: The study identified more than 50 TRBV and about 14 TRBJ segments across samples. MiXCR, run by TCRdb on the multiplex PCR reads, gives a single entry per CDR3 protein. These V and J calls rely on TCRdb rather than the paper's analysis. The sample records roughly 400,000 distinct CDR3 sequences, under 25% being singletons. Whole-study findings and limits: Compared with new cases, persistent Graves' patients showed reduced TCR diversity.

Noted time point: persistent/refractory GD, antithyroid drugs over 5 years with positive TRAb. Construction of the TCR library relied on RNA isolated from PBMCs. Graves' disease was diagnosed by American Thyroid Association guidelines. The receptor comes from a female donor with Graves disease. This material consisted of peripheral blood mononuclear cells (PBMCs), taken when the disease was refractory, from a patient treated with antithyroid drugs.

For the CDR3, the DNA is TGTGCCAGCAGTTACAAAGGGGTCACAGATACGCAGTATTTT. Translation: CASSYKGVTDTQYF. This chain links TRBV6-2 or TRBV6-3 with TRBJ2-3; a weak D match, TRBD1 (5 bases). Germline CDR1 is MNHEY and CDR2 is SVGEGT. Trimming left V 2 bases short and J 2 bases short, with 8 bases between. This CDR3 is 14 amino acids long.